The clone carrying this T cell receptor beta chain occurred many times. Its target is unknown. The CDR3 end is not reached by the read, which stops 3 residues before it; the germline J gene fills it in. Sequencing used immunoSEQ multiplex PCR; TCRdb keeps in-frame clones, though not all of them. The sample includes about 66,000 clones, none of them occurring once. The data stem from a study of T cell clonality in common variable immunodeficiency. Overall study results and limits: What drives increased CVID clonality needs T cell subpopulation sequencing. Fewer deletions and N-nucleotide insertions were reportedly seen in common variable immunodeficiency TCR beta sequences. Patient heterogeneity in the CVID cohort limited correlations between repertoire features and clinical complications.

The CDR3 runs 15 residues. CDR1 is DFQATT, CDR2 SNEGSKA, per germline (reference sequence). V lost 3 bases, J lost 1 base, and 15 bases lay in between. Both groups were predominantly of Caucasian heritage. The TCR was taken from a person aged 18 to 75 in good health. The sample taken for sequencing was peripheral blood mononuclear cells. The chain has TRBV20-1 and TRBJ1-1, with D unresolved. The part of the CDR3 DNA that was read is TGCAGTGCTAGGGAGGGCAGTTGGGCGAACACTGAA. Protein product: CSAREGSWANTE. The full CDR3 sequence reads CSAREGSWANTEAFF.